This T cell receptor beta chain appears in the sequencing data of a study of regulatory T cells in long-lasting Graves disease. Whole-study findings and limits: With approximately 2,800 shared public clonotypes, persistent patients exceeded new patients, who shared about 1,000.

In this sample, this clonotype turned up many times. No antigen is known for it. Noted time point: persistent/refractory GD, antithyroid drugs over 5 years with positive TRAb. PBMCs were the source of the RNA used for TCR sequencing. The authors diagnosed Graves' disease using American Thyroid Association guidelines. Arm-PCR with iRepertoire HTBI primers amplified the CDR3 regions for these TCR beta libraries. TCRdb reprocessed the multiplex PCR reads via MiXCR and lists one record per CDR3 protein. Among 600,000 to 800,000 distinct CDR3 sequences, about 32% were seen once, and the ten largest hold around 40%. Germline values: CDR1 MNHNS, CDR2 SASEGT. Losses at the gene ends were 10 bases for V and 4 bases for J; bases not matched to a gene: 11. This CDR3 is 15 amino acids long.

This clonotype was sampled from a female donor with Graves disease. This chain connects TRBV6-1 to TRBJ1-1; TRBD1 aligns across 11 bases. Here the sequenced sample was peripheral blood mononuclear cells (PBMCs), taken when the disease was refractory, from a patient treated with antithyroid drugs. CDR3 bases: TGTGCCACCGTCCGGACAGGGGGCGTATCCACTGAAGCTTTCTTT. Its protein product is CATVRTGGVSTEAFF.